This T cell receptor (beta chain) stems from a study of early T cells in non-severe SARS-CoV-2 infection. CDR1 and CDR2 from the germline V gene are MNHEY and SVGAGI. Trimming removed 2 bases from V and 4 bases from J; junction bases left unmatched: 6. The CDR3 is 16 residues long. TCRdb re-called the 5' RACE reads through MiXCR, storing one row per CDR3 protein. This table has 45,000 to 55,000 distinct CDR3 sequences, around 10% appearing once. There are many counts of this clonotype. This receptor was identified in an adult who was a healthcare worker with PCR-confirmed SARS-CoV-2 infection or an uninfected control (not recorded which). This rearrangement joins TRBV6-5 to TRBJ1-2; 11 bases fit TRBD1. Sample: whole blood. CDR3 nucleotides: TGTGCCAGCAGTTACACGAGGACAGGGGGCTCCTATGGCTACACCTTC. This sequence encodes CASSYTRTGGSYGYTF.